One sample yielded the 19 T cell receptor beta chains listed below, sequenced in a study of shared clonotypes between healthy human individuals. Sequencing used immunoSEQ multiplex PCR; TCRdb keeps in-frame clones, though not all of them. The sample shows about 1.5 million clones, under 99% of them seen only once. Material: naive CD4+ T cells sorted from blood. Noted subset: CD45RA+ positively selected. The receptors stem from a young man in good health.

The chain links TRBV5-1 to TRBJ2-7, with 7 bases identical to TRBD2. Per the germline V gene, CDR1 is SGHRS and CDR2 is YFSETQ. CDR3 length: 14 amino acids. Unmatched junction bases numbered 9, after V lost 3 bases and J lost 6 bases. CDR3 nucleotides: TGCGCCAGCAGCTGGGGAGGGGCCGAGCGCGAGCAGTACTTC. Translating it yields CASSWGGAEREQYF.

A single count supports this clone. The chain combines TRBV29-1 with TRBJ2-1; 9 bases map to TRBD2. Germline assignment: CDR1 SQVTM and CDR2 ANQGSEA. The length of the CDR3 is 13 residues. V shed 4 bases and J 11 bases; nucleotides not matched to a gene: 9. The chain's CDR3 is CSVVGRLADQQFF. In DNA, the CDR3 is TGCAGCGTTGTAGGGAGACTAGCGGATCAGCAGTTCTTC.

The chain has TRBV6-6 and TRBJ1-3; D is possibly TRBD1 (5 bases). Germline CDR1 MNHNY, CDR2 SVGAGI (reference sequence). V lost 10 bases to trimming and J lost 1 base, with 8 bases between them. The CDR3 has 12 amino acids. Here the CDR3 DNA reads TGTGCCACAAGGGGTTCTGGAAACACCATATATTTT. It encodes CATRGSGNTIYF.

This rearrangement joins TRBV6-5 to TRBJ1-4; TRBD1 matches at 9 bases. CDR3 length: 14 amino acids. J gave up 6 bases and V 5 bases, and 4 bases lay outside the gene matches. The V gene's germline CDR1 is MNHEY and CDR2 SVGAGI. As DNA, the CDR3 is TGTGCCAGCAGTACCGGGACAGGGCATGAAAAACTGTTTTTT. It translates to CASSTGTGHEKLFF.

On this clone: Other DNA sequences within the sample encode an identical CDR3. The chain has TRBV6-5 and TRBJ1-5; D not certain. The CDR3 extends over 13 amino acids. Germline V gene data show CDR1 as MNHEY and CDR2 as SVGAGI. With 2 bases removed from V and 2 bases from J, the gap between germline ends came to 4 bases. In nucleotides, the CDR3 is TGTGCCAGCAGTTACGGCCGCAATCAGCCCCAGCATTTT. Translation: CASSYGRNQPQHF.

The chain couples TRBV21-1 to TRBJ2-2; whether TRBD2, the table's D call, matches the DNA was not checked. TRBV21-1 is designated a pseudogene. This CDR3 comprises 20 residues. CDR3 nucleotide sequence: TGTGCCAGCAGCAACGGACCACTAGCGGGAGGGCCCGGGAACACCGGGGAGCTGTTTTTT. It is translated as CASSNGPLAGGPGNTGELFF.

The chain joins TRBV6-5 to TRBJ2-7; TRBD2 might be the D (6 bases). The CDR3 contains 16 residues. The germline V and J ends were trimmed by 2 bases and 4 bases, with 18 bases remaining between them. The germline CDR1 and CDR2 sequences are MNHEY and SVGAGI. This CDR3 is CASSYEGTLELYEQYF. In DNA, the CDR3 is TGTGCCAGCAGTTACGAGGGGACTTTGGAACTATACGAGCAGTACTTC.

The chain couples TRBV5-1 to TRBJ2-1, with D tentatively TRBD2 (6 bases). The germline gives CDR1 SGHRS, CDR2 YFSETQ. The length of the CDR3 is 15 residues. V lost 4 bases to trimming and J lost 8 bases, with 19 bases between them. CDR3 in amino acids: CASSPGSGPGDEQFF. Here the CDR3 DNA reads TGCGCCAGCAGCCCCGGGTCGGGACCGGGGGATGAGCAGTTCTTC.

The rearrangement joins TRBV7-9 to TRBJ1-1; TRBD1 might be the D (5 bases). This CDR3 contains 11 residues. The germline V and J ends were trimmed by 4 bases and 10 bases, with 10 bases remaining between them. Per germline, CDR1 SEHNR and CDR2 FQNEAQ (reference sequence). The CDR3 DNA reads TGTGCCAGCAGCTCCGGGGGAGGAGCTTTCTTT. Its protein is CASSSGGGAFF.

This clone came up once. The rearrangement joins TRBV15 to TRBJ2-5; the D gene is possibly TRBD2 (6 bases). Germline values: CDR1 LNHNV, CDR2 YYDKDF (reference sequence). The CDR3 is 16 amino acids. Deletions cut 1 base from V and 3 bases from J, with 15 bases between. CDR3 sequence reads: CATSRAPGDVKETQYF. As DNA, the CDR3 is TGTGCCACCAGCAGAGCCCCGGGGGACGTTAAAGAGACCCAGTACTTC.

The rearrangement joins TRBV19 to TRBJ2-2; D not resolved. From germline, CDR1 is LNHDA and CDR2 SQIVND (reference sequence). V lost 4 bases and J lost 5, with 14 bases in between. This CDR3 has 15 residues. As DNA, the CDR3 is TGTGCCAGTAGTACCTTTGACTCCGGTACCGGGGAGCTGTTTTTT. Its translation: CASSTFDSGTGELFF.

This chain connects TRBV6-6 to TRBJ2-3; TRBD1 agrees at 11 bases. The V segment lost 2 bases and the J segment 3 bases; nucleotides outside the gene matches: 4. The germline CDR1 and CDR2 sequences are MNHNY and SVGAGI (reference sequence). The CDR3 sequence is 16 residues long. The chain's CDR3 is CASSYGGQGVTDTQYF. The DNA of the CDR3 is TGTGCCAGCAGTTACGGGGGACAGGGGGTTACAGATACGCAGTATTTT.

V is TRBV6-1 and J is TRBJ2-7; D is unresolved. In germline, CDR1 is MNHNS, CDR2 SASEGT. The germline V and J ends were trimmed by 4 bases and 6 bases, with 13 bases remaining between them. The CDR3 spans 13 residues. CDR3 coding DNA: TGTGCCAGCAGTGCAGGAAGAAGTCTCGAGCAGTACTTC. Translating gives CASSAGRSLEQYF.

To note about this clone: Other DNA variants within this sample encode the same CDR3. The V gene is TRBV7-9, the J gene TRBJ2-1; a weak D match, TRBD2 (5 bases). Trimming removed 2 bases from V and 0 bases from J, with 8 bases in between. Germline CDR1 is SEHNR and CDR2 is FQNEAQ (reference sequence). The CDR3 is 15 amino acids. Written as DNA, the CDR3 is TGTGCCAGCAGCTTATTAGGGAGCTCCTACAATGAGCAGTTCTTC. This translates into CASSLLGSSYNEQFF.

V gene TRBV7-3 combines with J gene TRBJ2-6; the D is unclear. The CDR3 spans 15 residues. Germline V gives CDR1 SGHTA, CDR2 FQGTGA. V dropped 5 bases and J dropped 0 bases, with 8 bases sitting between them. CDR3 sequence reads: CASSLRSSGANVLTF. The CDR3 nucleotides read TGTGCCAGCAGCCTACGTAGCTCTGGGGCCAACGTCCTGACTTTC.

The rearrangement links TRBV10-2 to TRBJ1-1, with D tentatively TRBD1 (6 bases). The V and J ends lost 3 bases and 6 bases respectively, with 17 bases between them. Per the germline V gene, CDR1 is WSHSY and CDR2 is SAAADI. The CDR3 spans 15 residues. The CDR3 nucleotides are TGCGCCAGCAGTGAAGGGGGGGTCGTTACGGCTGAAGCTTTCTTT. Amino acids: CASSEGGVVTAEAFF.

The chain carries TRBV7-9 and TRBJ2-2, with 10 bases identical to TRBD2. Losses at the gene ends were 2 bases for V and 3 bases for J; bases not matched to a gene: 6. CDR3 length equals 17 residues. Germline CDR1 reads SEHNR; CDR2 reads FQNEAQ (reference sequence). The DNA of the CDR3 is TGTGCCAGCAGCTTACGTAGGGGGACTAGCGACACCGGGGAGCTGTTTTTT. Its protein is CASSLRRGTSDTGELFF.

The chain is built from TRBV21-1 and TRBJ2-5; TRBD1, as called in the table, went unchecked against the DNA. TRBV21-1 is a pseudogene segment. The CDR3 has 15 residues. The CDR3 sequence: CASSKQGQNQETQYF. In nucleotides, the CDR3 is TGTGCCAGCAGCAAGCAAGGACAGAACCAAGAGACCCAGTACTTC.

This rearrangement joins TRBV6-5 to TRBJ2-7; TRBD2 is a possible D gene (5 bases). The V end was cut by 5 bases, the J end by 2 bases, with 13 bases between. The CDR3 is 14 residues long. From germline, CDR1 is MNHEY and CDR2 SVGAGI. The chain's CDR3 is CASSQITRAYEQYF. The CDR3 nucleotides read TGTGCCAGCAGTCAAATAACTAGGGCCTACGAGCAGTACTTC.